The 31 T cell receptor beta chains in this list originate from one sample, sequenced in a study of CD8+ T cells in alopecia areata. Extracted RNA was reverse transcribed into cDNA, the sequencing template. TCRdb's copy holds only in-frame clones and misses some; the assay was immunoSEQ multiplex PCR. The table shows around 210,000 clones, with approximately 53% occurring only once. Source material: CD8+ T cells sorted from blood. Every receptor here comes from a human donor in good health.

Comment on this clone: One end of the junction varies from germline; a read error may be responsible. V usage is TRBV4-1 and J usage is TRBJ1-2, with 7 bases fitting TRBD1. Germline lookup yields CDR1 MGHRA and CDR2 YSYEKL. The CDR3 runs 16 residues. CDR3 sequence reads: CASSQETGRDIYGYTF. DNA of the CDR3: TGTGCCAGCAGCCAAGAGACAGGGAGGGATATCTATGGCTACACCTTC.

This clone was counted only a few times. The CDR3 sequence is CASSVGGGTEQFF. The CDR3, as DNA: TGTGCCAGCAGCGTAGGCGGCGGGACGGAGCAGTTCTTC. The rearrangement joins TRBV9 to TRBJ2-1; possible D gene TRBD2, 6 bases. The CDR3 length is 13 residues. Per germline, CDR1 SGDLS and CDR2 YYNGEE. V was trimmed by 0 bases and J by 10 bases, leaving 11 bases between them. The full variable domain, in which reference TRBV9 and TRBJ2-1 provide the parts outside the CDR3, is DSGVTQTPKHLITATGQRVTLRCSPRSGDLSVYWYQQSLDQGLQFLIQYYNGEERAKGNILERFSAQQFPDLHSELNLSSLELGDSALYFCASSVGGGTEQFFGPGTRLTVL.

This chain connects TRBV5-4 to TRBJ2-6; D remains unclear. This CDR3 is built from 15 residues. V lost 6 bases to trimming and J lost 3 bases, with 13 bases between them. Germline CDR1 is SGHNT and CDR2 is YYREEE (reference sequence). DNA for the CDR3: TGTGCCAGCAACCTCTGGGTTAATGGGGCCAACGTCCTGACTTTC. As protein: CASNLWVNGANVLTF. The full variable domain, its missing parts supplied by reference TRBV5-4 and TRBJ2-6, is ETGVTQSPTHLIKTRGQQVTLRCSSQSGHNTVSWYQQALGQGPQFIFQYYREEENGRGNFPPRFSGLQFPNYSSELNVNALELDDSALYLCASNLWVNGANVLTFGAGSRLTVL.

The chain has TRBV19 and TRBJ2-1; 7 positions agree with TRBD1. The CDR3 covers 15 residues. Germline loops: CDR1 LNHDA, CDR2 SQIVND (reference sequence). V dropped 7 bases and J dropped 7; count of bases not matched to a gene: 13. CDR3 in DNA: TGTGCCAGTACCGCAACCGGGACAGTGGGAAATGAGCAGTTCTTC. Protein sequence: CASTATGTVGNEQFF. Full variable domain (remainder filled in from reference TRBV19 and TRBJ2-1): DGGITQSPKYLFRKEGQNVTLSCEQNLNHDAMYWYRQDPGQGLRLIYYSQIVNDFQKGDIAEGYSVSREKKESFPLTVTSAQKNPTAFYLCASTATGTVGNEQFFGPGTRLTVL.

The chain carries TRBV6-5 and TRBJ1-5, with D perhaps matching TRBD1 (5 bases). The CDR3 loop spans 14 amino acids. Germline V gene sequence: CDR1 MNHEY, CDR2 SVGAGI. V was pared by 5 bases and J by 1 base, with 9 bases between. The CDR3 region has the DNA TGTGCCAGCAGTGAGAGGGGAAGCAATCAGCCCCAGCATTTT. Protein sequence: CASSERGSNQPQHF.

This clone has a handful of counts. The CDR3 is CASSSRVLAGETQYF. CDR3 in DNA: TGTGCCAGCAGCTCTAGAGTCCTAGCGGGAGAGACCCAGTACTTC. The rearrangement links TRBV7-8 to TRBJ2-5; 8 nucleotides align to TRBD2. Germline CDR1 SGHVS, CDR2 FQNEAQ. Trimming cost V 4 bases and J 4 bases; bases outside gene matches: 8. The CDR3 runs 15 residues.

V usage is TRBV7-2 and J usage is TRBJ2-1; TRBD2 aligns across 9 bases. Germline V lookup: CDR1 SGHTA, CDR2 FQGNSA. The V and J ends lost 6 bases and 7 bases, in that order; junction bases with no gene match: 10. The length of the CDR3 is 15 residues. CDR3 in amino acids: CASSEAGGPGNEQFF. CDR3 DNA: TGTGCCAGCAGTGAGGCGGGGGGGCCAGGGAATGAGCAGTTCTTC. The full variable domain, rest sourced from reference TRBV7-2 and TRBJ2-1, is GAGVSQSPSNKVTEKGKDVELRCDPISGHTALYWYRQSLGQGLEFLIYFQGNSAPDKSGLPSDRFSAERTGGSVSTLTIQRTQQEDSAVYLCASSEAGGPGNEQFFGPGTRLTVL.

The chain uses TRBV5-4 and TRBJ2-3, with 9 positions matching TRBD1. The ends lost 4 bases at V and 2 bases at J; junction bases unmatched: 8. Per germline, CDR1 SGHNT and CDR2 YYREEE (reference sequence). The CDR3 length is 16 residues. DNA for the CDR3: TGTGCCAGCAGCCCGGGACAGGGAGGCTACACAGATACGCAGTATTTT. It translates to CASSPGQGGYTDTQYF.

This chain's CDR3 is CATSDPGVQETQYF. CDR3 DNA: TGTGCCACCAGCGACCCAGGGGTCCAAGAGACCCAGTACTTC. The rearrangement uses TRBV15 and TRBJ2-5; D may be TRBD1 (6 bases). The germline gives CDR1 LNHNV, CDR2 YYDKDF (reference sequence). The CDR3 is made up of 14 amino acids. With 5 bases removed from V and 1 base from J, the gap between germline ends came to 11 bases.

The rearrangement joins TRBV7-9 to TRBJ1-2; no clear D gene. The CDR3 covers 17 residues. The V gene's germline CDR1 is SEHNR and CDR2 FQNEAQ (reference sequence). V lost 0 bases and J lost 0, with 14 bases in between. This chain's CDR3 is CASSLALPRPTNYGYTF. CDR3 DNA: TGTGCCAGCAGCTTAGCGCTGCCCAGACCAACTAACTATGGCTACACCTTC.

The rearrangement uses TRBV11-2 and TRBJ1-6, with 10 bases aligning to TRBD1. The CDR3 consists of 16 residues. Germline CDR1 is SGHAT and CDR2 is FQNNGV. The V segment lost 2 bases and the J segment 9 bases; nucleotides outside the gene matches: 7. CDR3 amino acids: CASSLSTRDRGSPLHF. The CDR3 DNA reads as TGTGCCAGCAGCTTATCCACCCGGGACAGGGGTTCACCCCTCCACTTT. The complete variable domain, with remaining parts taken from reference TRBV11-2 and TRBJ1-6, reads EAGVAQSPRYKIIEKRQSVAFWCNPISGHATLYWYQQILGQGPKLLIQFQNNGVVDDSQLPKDRFSAERLKGVDSTLKIQPAKLEDSAVYLCASSLSTRDRGSPLHFGNGTRLTVT.

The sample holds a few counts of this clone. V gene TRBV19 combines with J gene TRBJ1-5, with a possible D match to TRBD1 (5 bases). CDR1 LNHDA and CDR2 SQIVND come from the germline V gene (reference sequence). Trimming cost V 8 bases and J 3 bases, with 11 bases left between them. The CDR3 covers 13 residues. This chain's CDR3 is CASEWGNNQPQHF. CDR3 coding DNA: TGTGCCAGTGAATGGGGGAACAATCAGCCCCAGCATTTT.

CDR3 region: CASRRGQGGSAEAFF. CDR3 nucleotides: TGTGCCAGCAGGAGGGGCCAAGGGGGCTCGGCTGAAGCTTTCTTT. The chain has TRBV13 and TRBJ1-1, with TRBD1 matching 7 bases. This CDR3 spans 15 amino acids. The ends lost 6 bases at V and 6 bases at J; junction bases unmatched: 13. The germline V gene encodes CDR1 PRHDT and CDR2 FYEKMQ (reference sequence). Based on the CDR3 plus reference TRBV13 and TRBJ1-1, the full variable domain is AAGVIQSPRHLIKEKRETATLKCYPIPRHDTVYWYQQGPGQDPQFLISFYEKMQSDKGSIPDRFSAQQFSDYHSELNMSSLELGDSALYFCASRRGQGGSAEAFFGQGTRLTVV.

The CDR3 protein is CASSPPGVGLPLETQYF. The CDR3 DNA reads as TGTGCCAGCTCACCACCGGGCGTCGGACTACCTCTGGAGACCCAGTACTTC. This chain uses TRBV18 with TRBJ2-5; tentative D call: TRBD2 (6 bases). V was shortened by 0 bases and J by 5 bases, with 19 bases between the two germline ends. The length of the CDR3 is 17 residues. The germline gives CDR1 KGHSH, CDR2 LQKENI.

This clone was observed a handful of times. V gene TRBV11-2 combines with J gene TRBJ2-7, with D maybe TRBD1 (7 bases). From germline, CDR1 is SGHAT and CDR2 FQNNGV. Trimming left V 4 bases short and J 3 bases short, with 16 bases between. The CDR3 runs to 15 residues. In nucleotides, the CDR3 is TGTGCCAGCAGCTCGGAGGGGACAGTATACTACGAGCAGTACTTC. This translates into CASSSEGTVYYEQYF. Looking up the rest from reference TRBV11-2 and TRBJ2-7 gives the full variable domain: EAGVAQSPRYKIIEKRQSVAFWCNPISGHATLYWYQQILGQGPKLLIQFQNNGVVDDSQLPKDRFSAERLKGVDSTLKIQPAKLEDSAVYLCASSSEGTVYYEQYFGPGTRLTVT.

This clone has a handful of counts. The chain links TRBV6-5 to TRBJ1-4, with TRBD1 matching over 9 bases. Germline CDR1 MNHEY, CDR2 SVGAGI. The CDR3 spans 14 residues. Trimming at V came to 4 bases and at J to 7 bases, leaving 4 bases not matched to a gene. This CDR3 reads CASSWDRESEKLFF. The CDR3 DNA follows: TGTGCCAGCAGTTGGGACAGGGAGTCTGAAAAACTGTTTTTT.

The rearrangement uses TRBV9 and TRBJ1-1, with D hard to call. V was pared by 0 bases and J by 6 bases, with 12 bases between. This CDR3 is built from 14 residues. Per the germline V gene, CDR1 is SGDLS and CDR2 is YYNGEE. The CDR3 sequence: CASSVDPGFAEAFF. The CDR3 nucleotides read TGTGCCAGCAGCGTAGATCCAGGCTTCGCTGAAGCTTTCTTT.

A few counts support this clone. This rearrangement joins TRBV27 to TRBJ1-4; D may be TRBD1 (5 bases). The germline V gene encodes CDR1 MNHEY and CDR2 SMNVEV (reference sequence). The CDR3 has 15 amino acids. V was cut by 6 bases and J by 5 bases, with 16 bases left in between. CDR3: CASSRRDSANEKLFF. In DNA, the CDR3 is TGTGCCAGCAGCCGACGGGACTCGGCAAATGAAAAACTGTTTTTT.

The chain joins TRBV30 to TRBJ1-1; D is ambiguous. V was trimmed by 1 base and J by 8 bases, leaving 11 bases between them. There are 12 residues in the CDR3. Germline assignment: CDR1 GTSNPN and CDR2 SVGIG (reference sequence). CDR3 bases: TGTGCCTGGAGTGATGGACGACTCGAAGCTTTCTTT. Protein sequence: CAWSDGRLEAFF.

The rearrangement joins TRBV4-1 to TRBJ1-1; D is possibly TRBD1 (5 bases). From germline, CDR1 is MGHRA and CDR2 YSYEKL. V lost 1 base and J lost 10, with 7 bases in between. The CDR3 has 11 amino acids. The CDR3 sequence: CASSQAGGAFF. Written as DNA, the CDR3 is TGCGCCAGCAGCCAAGCCGGGGGAGCTTTCTTT.

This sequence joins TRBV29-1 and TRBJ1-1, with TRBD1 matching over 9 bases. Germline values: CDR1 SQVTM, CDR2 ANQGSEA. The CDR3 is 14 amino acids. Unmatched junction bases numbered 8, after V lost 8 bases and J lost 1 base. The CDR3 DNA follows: TGCAGCTATCTCGCGGACAGGGGGAACACTGAAGCTTTCTTT. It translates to CSYLADRGNTEAFF.

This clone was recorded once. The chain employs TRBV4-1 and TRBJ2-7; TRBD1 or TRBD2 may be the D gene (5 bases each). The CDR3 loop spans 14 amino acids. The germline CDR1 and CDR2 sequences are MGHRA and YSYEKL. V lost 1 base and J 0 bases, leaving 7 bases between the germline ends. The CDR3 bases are TGCGCCAGCAGCCAAGGGGACGGCTCCTACGAGCAGTACTTC. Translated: CASSQGDGSYEQYF.

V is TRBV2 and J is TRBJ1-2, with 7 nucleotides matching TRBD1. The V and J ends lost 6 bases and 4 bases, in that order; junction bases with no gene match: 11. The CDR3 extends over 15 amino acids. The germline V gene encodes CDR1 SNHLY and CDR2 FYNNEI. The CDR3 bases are TGTGCCAGCAGCGGGGGGGACAGACCTCTCTATGGCTACACCTTC. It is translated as CASSGGDRPLYGYTF.

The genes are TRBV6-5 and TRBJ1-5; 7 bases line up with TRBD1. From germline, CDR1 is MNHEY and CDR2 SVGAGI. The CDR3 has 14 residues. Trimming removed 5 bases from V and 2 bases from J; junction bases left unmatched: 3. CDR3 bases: TGTGCCAGCAGTCCCGGACAGGGCAATCAGCCCCAGCATTTT. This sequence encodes CASSPGQGNQPQHF.

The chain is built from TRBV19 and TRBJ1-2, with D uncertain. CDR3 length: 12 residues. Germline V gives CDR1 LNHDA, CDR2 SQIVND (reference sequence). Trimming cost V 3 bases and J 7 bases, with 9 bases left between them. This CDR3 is CASSIGGFGYTF. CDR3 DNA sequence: TGTGCCAGTAGTATCGGTGGATTTGGCTACACCTTC.

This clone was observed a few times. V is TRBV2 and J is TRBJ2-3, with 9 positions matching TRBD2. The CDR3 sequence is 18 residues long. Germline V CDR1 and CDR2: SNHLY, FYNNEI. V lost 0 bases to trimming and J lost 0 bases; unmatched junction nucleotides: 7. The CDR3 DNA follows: TGTGCCAGCAGTGAAGCGCTGGTAGCGGGGGCTAGCACAGATACGCAGTATTTT. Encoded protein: CASSEALVAGASTDTQYF. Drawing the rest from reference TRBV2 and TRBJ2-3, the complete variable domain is EPEVTQTPSHQVTQMGQEVILRCVPISNHLYFYWYRQILGQKVEFLVSFYNNEISEKSEIFDDQFSVERPDGSNFTLKIRSTKLEDSAMYFCASSEALVAGASTDTQYFGPGTRLTVL.

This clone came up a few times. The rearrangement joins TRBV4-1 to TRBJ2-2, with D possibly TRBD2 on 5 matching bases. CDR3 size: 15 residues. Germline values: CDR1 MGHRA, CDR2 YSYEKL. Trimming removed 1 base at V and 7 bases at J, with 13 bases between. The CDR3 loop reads CASSQGAEGIGELFF. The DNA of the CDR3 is TGCGCCAGCAGCCAAGGGGCCGAGGGAATCGGGGAGCTGTTTTTT.

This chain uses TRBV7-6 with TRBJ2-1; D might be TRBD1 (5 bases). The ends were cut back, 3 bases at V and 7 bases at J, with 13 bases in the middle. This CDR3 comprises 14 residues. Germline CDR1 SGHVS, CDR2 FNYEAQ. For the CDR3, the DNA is TGTGCCAGCAGCTTCTATAGGGGCCAAAATGAGCAGTTCTTC. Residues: CASSFYRGQNEQFF.

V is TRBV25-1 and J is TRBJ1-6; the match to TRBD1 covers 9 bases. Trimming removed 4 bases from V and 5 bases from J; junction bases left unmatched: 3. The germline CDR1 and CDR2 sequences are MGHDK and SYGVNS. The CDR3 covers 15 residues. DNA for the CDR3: TGTGCCAGCAGTGCTGGGACAGGGAATAATTCACCCCTCCACTTT. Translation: CASSAGTGNNSPLHF.

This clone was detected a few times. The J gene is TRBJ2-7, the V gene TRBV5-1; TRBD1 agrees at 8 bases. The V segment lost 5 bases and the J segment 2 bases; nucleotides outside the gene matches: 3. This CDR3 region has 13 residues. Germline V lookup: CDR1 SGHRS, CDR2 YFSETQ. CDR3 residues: CASRRQGTYEQYF. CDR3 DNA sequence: TGCGCCAGCAGGCGACAGGGGACCTACGAGCAGTACTTC.

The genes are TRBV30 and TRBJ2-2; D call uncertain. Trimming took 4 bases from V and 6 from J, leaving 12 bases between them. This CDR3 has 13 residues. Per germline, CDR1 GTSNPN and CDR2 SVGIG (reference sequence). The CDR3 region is CAWNLNGPGELFF. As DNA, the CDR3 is TGTGCCTGGAACCTTAACGGCCCCGGGGAGCTGTTTTTT.